The rows below give T cell receptor beta chains drawn from one sample of a study of molecular identifiers for immune sequencing clone quantification. TCRdb called the PCR reads again in MiXCR, with one record for every CDR3 protein. This sample carries tens of thousands of distinct CDR3 sequences, about 24% of them seen once, and the ten largest clones take 0.85% to 1%. Material: naive CD8+ T cells from blood, with Jurkat cell RNA spiked in. All receptors derive from a human donor in good health. Some libraries in this study had Jurkat cell RNA spiked in. CDR3s include the opening cysteine and the closing phenylalanine or tryptophan. The D gene is left open where the match is weak. Expanded clones get a size class; other rows say once, few or many, or leave the size out.

j_call v_call clone_size d_call cdr3_aa cdr3_nt
TRBJ1-1 TRBV7-9 many NA CASSLPGDTEAFF TGTGCCAGCAGCTTGCCAGGGGACACTGAAGCTTTCTTT
TRBJ2-4 TRBV5-1 many TRBD2 CASSFAAGLAGATENIQYF TGCGCCAGCAGCTTCGCCGCCGGACTAGCGGGAGCTACAGAAAACATTCAGTACTTC
TRBJ2-3 TRBV11-2 many NA CASSLAPRPTDTQYF TGTGCCAGCAGCTTAGCCCCAAGGCCTACAGATACGCAGTATTTT
TRBJ1-1 TRBV13 NA NA CASSYSGGAFF TGTGCCAGCAGCTACTCGGGCGGAGCTTTCTTT
TRBJ2-4 TRBV28 medium-sized NA CASGGTTDLAKNIQYF TGTGCCAGCGGGGGAACCACTGACCTAGCCAAAAACATTCAGTACTTC
TRBJ2-2 TRBV12-5 many NA CASGLVFDRTNTGELFF TGTGCTAGTGGTTTGGTATTCGACAGAACGAACACCGGGGAGCTGTTTTTT
TRBJ1-4 TRBV20-1 few TRBD1 CSARDIGGVDEKLFF TGCAGTGCTAGAGATATAGGGGGCGTTGATGAAAAACTGTTTTTT
TRBJ1-5 TRBV7-6 many NA CASSLEWGREQPQHF TGTGCCAGCAGCTTAGAATGGGGGAGGGAGCAGCCCCAGCATTTT
TRBJ2-3 TRBV6-5 medium-sized NA CASSYGRRGDTQYF TGTGCCAGCAGTTACGGTCGGCGGGGTGATACGCAGTATTTT
TRBJ2-1 TRBV29-1 few TRBD2 CSAQAGGAYYNEQFF TGCAGCGCCCAGGCGGGGGGCGCCTACTACAATGAGCAGTTCTTC
TRBJ2-7 TRBV6-1 many TRBD1 CASSPLLGGFYEQYF TGTGCCAGCAGTCCCCTGTTAGGGGGCTTCTACGAGCAGTACTTC
TRBJ1-5 TRBV20-1 many NA CSAPSIDSNQPQHF TGCAGTGCCCCATCAATCGACAGCAATCAGCCCCAGCATTTT
TRBJ2-1 TRBV28 many TRBD2 CASSPSRTSGRIIDEQFF TGTGCCAGCAGTCCCAGTAGGACTAGCGGGAGGATTATCGATGAGCAGTTCTTC
TRBJ2-2 TRBV12-3/TRBV12-4 NA TRBD2 CASSTGGGLFF TGTGCCAGCAGTACGGGCGGGGGGCTGTTTTTT
TRBJ2-7 TRBV6-2/TRBV6-3 many NA CASSTTGSEQYF TGTGCCAGCAGTACAACAGGGTCCGAGCAGTACTTC
TRBJ2-1 TRBV15 NA TRBD2 CATSRQREWYNEQFF TGTGCCACCAGCCGGCAGCGGGAGTGGTACAATGAGCAGTTCTTC
TRBJ2-5 TRBV7-7 many NA CASSLIVGVYETQYF TGTGCCAGCAGCTTAATTGTAGGGGTCTACGAGACCCAGTACTTC
TRBJ2-7 TRBV19 many TRBD2 CASSGSGDSYEQYF TGTGCCAGTAGTGGGAGCGGGGACTCCTACGAGCAGTACTTC
TRBJ2-4 TRBV4-3 many NA CASSAQGLAKNIQYF TGCGCCAGCAGCGCTCAGGGGTTAGCCAAAAACATTCAGTACTTC
TRBJ1-1 TRBV5-4 NA NA CGSSLSVNTEAFF TGTGGCAGCAGCTTATCAGTGAACACTGAAGCTTTCTTT
TRBJ2-7 TRBV6-2/TRBV6-3 many TRBD1 CASSYRQGYEQYF TGTGCCAGCAGTTACCGACAGGGCTACGAGCAGTACTTC
TRBJ2-5 TRBV11-2 many TRBD1 CASSPLRGFSQETQYF TGTGCCAGCAGCCCTCTCAGGGGGTTCTCTCAAGAGACCCAGTACTTC
TRBJ2-3 TRBV28 many NA CASSSGVRRSADTQYF TGTGCCAGCAGTTCAGGGGTCCGTAGATCAGCAGATACGCAGTATTTT
TRBJ2-2 TRBV6-2/TRBV6-3 NA TRBD2 CATKTGTSGSTGELFF TGTGCCACCAAAACCGGGACTAGCGGAAGCACCGGAGAGCTGTTTTTT
TRBJ1-4 TRBV19 NA NA CATRRERLFF TGTGCCACACGCCGTGAAAGACTGTTTTTT
TRBJ1-2 TRBV29-1 few NA CSVEDDEGGGGGYTF TGCAGCGTTGAAGATGATGAGGGCGGAGGCGGAGGCTACACCTTC
TRBJ2-5 TRBV23-1 many NA CASREGGPQETQYF TGCGCCAGTCGGGAAGGGGGGCCGCAAGAGACCCAGTACTTC
TRBJ2-3 TRBV24-1 many TRBD1 CATGEGGPDTQYF TGTGCCACGGGAGAAGGGGGCCCAGATACGCAGTATTTT
TRBJ1-1 TRBV7-9 many NA CASSKTGPLDTEAFF TGTGCCAGCAGCAAAACGGGACCCCTGGACACTGAAGCTTTCTTT
TRBJ2-7 TRBV23-1 few TRBD1 CASRTGTGVIVQYF TGCGCCAGCAGGACAGGGACAGGGGTTATTGTGCAGTACTTC
TRBJ1-1 TRBV12-3/TRBV12-4 NA NA CASRPTDMNTEAFF TGTGCCAGCAGGCCGACGGATATGAACACTGAAGCTTTCTTT
TRBJ1-1 TRBV4-3 NA NA CASILGQALQGTEAFF TGCGCCAGCATCCTGGGCCAGGCGTTGCAGGGCACTGAAGCTTTCTTT
TRBJ1-5 TRBV12-3/TRBV12-4 many NA CASTPSPGGGNQPQHF TGTGCCAGCACCCCGTCACCCGGGGGCGGCAATCAGCCCCAGCATTTT
TRBJ2-7 TRBV25-1 many TRBD2 CASSDPGTSYYEQYF TGTGCCAGCAGTGACCCCGGGACTAGTTACTACGAGCAGTACTTC
TRBJ2-3 TRBV13 many NA CASSLPAGVDNFPTSTDTQYF TGTGCCAGCAGCTTACCAGCTGGGGTCGACAACTTTCCAACTAGCACAGATACGCAGTATTTT
TRBJ2-3 TRBV28 many TRBD2 CASSYSPGKRRSAGGPLDTQYF TGTGCCAGCAGTTACAGCCCCGGGAAAAGACGATCAGCGGGAGGGCCGTTAGATACGCAGTATTTT
TRBJ1-3 TRBV19 many NA CASSPGTGTGNTIYF TGTGCCAGTAGCCCAGGCACTGGAACTGGAAACACCATATATTTT
TRBJ2-3 TRBV15 NA NA CATSREGQVGTDTQYF TGTGCCACCAGCAGAGAAGGTCAGGTCGGCACAGATACGCAGTATTTT
TRBJ1-5 TRBV7-9 many TRBD1 CASSLIPSGQGDQPQHF TGTGCCAGCAGCTTAATCCCCTCCGGACAGGGGGATCAGCCCCAGCATTTT
TRBJ2-1 TRBV20-1 many NA CSAIRSGEPQYNEQFF TGCAGTGCCATTCGATCCGGTGAACCTCAATACAATGAGCAGTTCTTC
TRBJ2-3 TRBV7-6 many TRBD2 CASSLASGMYTDTQYF TGTGCCAGCAGCTTAGCCAGCGGGATGTACACAGATACGCAGTATTTT
TRBJ2-3 TRBV5-1 NA NA CASSLGSVEQYF TGCGCCAGCAGCTTGGGTAGCGTGGAGCAGTATTTT
TRBJ2-6 TRBV11-2 many NA CASSLVGPTSGANVLTF TGTGCCAGCAGCTTAGTAGGTCCAACCTCTGGGGCCAACGTCCTGACTTTC
TRBJ2-7 TRBV27 many TRBD1 CASSLGTANSEQYF TGTGCCAGCAGCCTGGGGACAGCAAATTCCGAGCAGTACTTC
TRBJ2-7 TRBV4-1 many NA CASSPTYRVEQYF TGCGCCAGCAGCCCAACATACAGGGTCGAGCAGTACTTC
TRBJ2-3 TRBV6-5 medium-sized TRBD2 CASSWTSASTDTQYF TGTGCCAGCAGTTGGACTAGCGCGAGCACAGATACGCAGTATTTT
TRBJ2-7 TRBV5-5 many NA CASSLAWQVNHEQYF TGTGCCAGCAGCTTGGCCTGGCAGGTGAACCACGAGCAGTACTTC
TRBJ2-7 TRBV2 many TRBD1 CASSVRTGYYEQYF TGTGCCAGCAGTGTTCGGACAGGGTACTACGAGCAGTACTTC
TRBJ2-7 TRBV6-5 many NA CASSYSGLIGDEQYF TGTGCCAGCAGTTACTCGGGGTTGATTGGGGACGAGCAGTACTTC
TRBJ2-5 TRBV12-3/TRBV12-4 many TRBD2 CASSLSLAEAEETQYF TGTGCCAGCAGTTTATCTCTAGCGGAAGCAGAAGAGACCCAGTACTTC
TRBJ2-3 TRBV27 few NA CASSFSDTQYF TGTGCCAGCAGTTTCTCAGATACGCAGTATTTT
TRBJ1-2 TRBV12-3/TRBV12-4 many NA CASSSRPQVNYGYTF TGTGCCAGCAGTTCTCGTCCGCAGGTCAACTATGGCTACACCTTC
TRBJ2-7 TRBV4-1 many TRBD2 CASSQISGTRGEQYF TGCGCCAGCAGCCAAATATCCGGGACTAGGGGCGAGCAGTACTTC
TRBJ1-1 TRBV6-2/TRBV6-3 NA TRBD1 CASSYLAGGSTEAFF TGTGCCAGCAGTTACCTGGCAGGGGGCAGCACTGAAGCTTTCTTT
TRBJ1-2 TRBV6-2/TRBV6-3 many NA CASSYLDSHANYGYTF TGTGCCAGCAGTTACCTGGACAGCCACGCTAACTATGGCTACACCTTC
TRBJ2-7 TRBV9 many NA CASSVGGVASYEQYF TGTGCCAGCAGCGTTGGGGGAGTGGCCTCCTACGAGCAGTACTTC
TRBJ2-7 TRBV7-2 many TRBD1 CASSSTGGGTWEQYF TGTGCCAGCAGCTCCACAGGGGGCGGGACATGGGAGCAGTACTTC
TRBJ2-7 TRBV29-1 few NA CSVEDLQGTTYEQYF TGCAGCGTTGAAGATCTTCAGGGGACCACCTACGAGCAGTACTTC
TRBJ2-7 TRBV6-5 few NA CASSYTGMLTYEQYF TGTGCCAGCAGTTACACCGGGATGTTAACCTACGAGCAGTACTTC